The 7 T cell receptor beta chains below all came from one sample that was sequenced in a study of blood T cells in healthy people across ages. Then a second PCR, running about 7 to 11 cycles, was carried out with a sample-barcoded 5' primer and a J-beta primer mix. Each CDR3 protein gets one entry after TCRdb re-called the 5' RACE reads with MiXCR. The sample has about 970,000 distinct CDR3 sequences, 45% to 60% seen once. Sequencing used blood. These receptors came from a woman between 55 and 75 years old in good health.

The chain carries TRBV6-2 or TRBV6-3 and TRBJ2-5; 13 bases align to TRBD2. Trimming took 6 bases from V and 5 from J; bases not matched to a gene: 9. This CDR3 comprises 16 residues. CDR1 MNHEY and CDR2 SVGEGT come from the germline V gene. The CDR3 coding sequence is TGTGCCAGCAGCGGGACTAGCGGGAAAGGCTTGGAGACCCAGTACTTC. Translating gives CASSGTSGKGLETQYF.

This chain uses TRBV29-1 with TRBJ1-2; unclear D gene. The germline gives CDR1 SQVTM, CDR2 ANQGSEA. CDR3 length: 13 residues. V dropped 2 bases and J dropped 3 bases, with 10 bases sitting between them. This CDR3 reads CSVESQPYYGYTF. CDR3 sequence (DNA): TGCAGCGTTGAAAGCCAGCCCTACTATGGCTACACCTTC.

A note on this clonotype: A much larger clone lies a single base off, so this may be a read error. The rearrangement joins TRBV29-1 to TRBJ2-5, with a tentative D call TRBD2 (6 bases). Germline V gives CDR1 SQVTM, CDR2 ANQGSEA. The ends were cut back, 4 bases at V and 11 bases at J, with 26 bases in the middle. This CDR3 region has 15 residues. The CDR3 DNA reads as TGCAGCGTTGTAACTCCAGGGACTTCCTACAATGAGCAGTACTTC. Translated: CSVVTPGTSYNEQYF.

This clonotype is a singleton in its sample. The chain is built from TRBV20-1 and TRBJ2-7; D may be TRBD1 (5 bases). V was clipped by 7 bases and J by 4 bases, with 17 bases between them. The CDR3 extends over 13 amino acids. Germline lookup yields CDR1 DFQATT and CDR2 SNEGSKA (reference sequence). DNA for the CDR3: TGCAGTGTGGAAGGCAGGGCGCAGTACGAGCAGTACTTC. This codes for CSVEGRAQYEQYF.

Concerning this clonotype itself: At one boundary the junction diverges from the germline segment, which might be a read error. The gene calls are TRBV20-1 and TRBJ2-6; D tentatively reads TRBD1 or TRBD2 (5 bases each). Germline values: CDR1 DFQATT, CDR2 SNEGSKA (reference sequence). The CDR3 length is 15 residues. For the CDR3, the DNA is TGCAGTGCCAGAGGGGTAAAGTTGGAGGCCAACGTCCTGACTTTC. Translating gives CSARGVKLEANVLTF.

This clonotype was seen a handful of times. The CDR3 sequence is CASSLTGVGNQPQHF. The DNA of the CDR3 is TGTGCCAGCAGCTTAACAGGGGTGGGCAATCAGCCCCAGCATTTT. V gene TRBV7-9 combines with J gene TRBJ1-5; 7 bases are a match to TRBD1. With V trimmed by 2 bases and J by 2 bases, 3 bases remained unmatched. The CDR3 extends over 15 amino acids. The germline CDR1 and CDR2 sequences are SEHNR and FQNEAQ (reference sequence).

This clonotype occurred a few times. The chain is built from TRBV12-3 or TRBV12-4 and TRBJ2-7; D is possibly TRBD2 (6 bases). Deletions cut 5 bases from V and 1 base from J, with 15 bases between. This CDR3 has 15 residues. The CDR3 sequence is CASSPRGGKSYEQYF. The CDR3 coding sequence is TGTGCCAGCAGTCCCCGAGGAGGGAAGTCCTACGAGCAGTACTTC.